These T cell receptor beta chains were read from a single sample in a study of response to subunit inactivated influenza vaccine. TCRdb used MiXCR to reprocess the RT-PCR reads, holding one entry per CDR3 protein. The table shows hundreds of thousands of distinct CDR3 sequences, with about 14% occurring only once. Material: PBMCs from blood, obtained approximately 15 days before vaccination. All receptors derive from a man between 50 and 59 years old who received an inactivated influenza vaccine. Both conserved end residues are trimmed from each CDR3.

TRBV4-3 | ASSQDEGQGGYTGELF
TRBV7-8 | ASSPRPGQVTNYEQY
TRBV20-1 | SARYDRQGYEQY
TRBV7-2 | ASSLYRGTDTQY
TRBV2 | ASMGQVVYGYT
TRBV7-2 | ASSLMPVQETQY
TRBV3-1 | ASSRLRDSPTAGELF
TRBV27 | ASSLRGYSNQPQH
TRBV4-1 | ASSRTGTGSNEQF
TRBV3-1 | ASSHGGGAISTDTQY